The clone carrying this TCR beta chain was seen repeatedly, ten times or more. TCRdb independently ran MiXCR on the 5' RACE reads; one entry per CDR3 protein. This repertoire shows tens of thousands of distinct CDR3 sequences, around an eighth found once; its top ten account for 6.5% to 8%. This sample was taken from a study of neurological immune-mediated disorders. Germline lookup yields CDR1 MNHEY and CDR2 SMNVEV (reference sequence). V lost 4 bases, J lost 0 bases, and 6 bases stayed unmatched. CDR3 size: 17 residues. The receptor was isolated from a woman in her fifties or sixties in good health. The chain joins TRBV27 to TRBJ2-1; TRBD2 matches at 10 bases. Sample: PBMCs. The CDR3 DNA is TGTGCCAGCAGTTATGACAGACTAGCGGGCTCCTACAATGAGCAGTTCTTC. It encodes CASSYDRLAGSYNEQFF.